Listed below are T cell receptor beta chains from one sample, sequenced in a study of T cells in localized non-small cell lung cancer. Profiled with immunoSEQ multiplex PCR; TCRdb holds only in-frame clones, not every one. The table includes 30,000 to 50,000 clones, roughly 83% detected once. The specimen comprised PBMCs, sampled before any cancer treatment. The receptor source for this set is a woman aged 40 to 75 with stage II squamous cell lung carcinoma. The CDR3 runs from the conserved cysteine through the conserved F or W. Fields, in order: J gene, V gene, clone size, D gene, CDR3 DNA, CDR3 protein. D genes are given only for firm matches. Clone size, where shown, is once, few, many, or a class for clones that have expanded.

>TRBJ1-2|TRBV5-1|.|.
TGCGCCAGCAGACCAGCGACAGGAGCTAACTATGGCTACACCTTC
CASRPATGANYGYTF
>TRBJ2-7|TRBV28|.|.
TGTGCCAGCGGGAGCTCCTACGAGCAGTACTTC
CASGSSYEQYF
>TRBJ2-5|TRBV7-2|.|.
TGTGCCAGCAGCTTGGCAAGAGGAGAGACCCAGTACTTC
CASSLARGETQYF
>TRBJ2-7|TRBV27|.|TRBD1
TGTGCCAGCAGTTTCCTTGACAGGGTGGACGAGCAGTACTTC
CASSFLDRVDEQYF
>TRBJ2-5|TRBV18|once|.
TGTGCCAGCCGGCAGGAGCAAGAGACCCAGTACTTC
CASRQEQETQYF
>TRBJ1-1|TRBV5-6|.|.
TGTGCCAGCAGCTTTAGAGGGATCACTGAAGCTTTCTTT
CASSFRGITEAFF
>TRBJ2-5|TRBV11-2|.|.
TGTGCCAGCAGCTTAGATCTCGCAGGGACCCAGTACTTC
CASSLDLAGTQYF
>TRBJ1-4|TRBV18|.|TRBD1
TGTGCCAGCTCTCTCATGACAGGGAATGGTGAAAAACTGTTTTTT
CASSLMTGNGEKLFF
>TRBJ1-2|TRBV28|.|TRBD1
TGTGCCAGCAGTTTCGGTGGACAGGGGGCGAAAGGAGATGGCTACACCTTC
CASSFGGQGAKGDGYTF
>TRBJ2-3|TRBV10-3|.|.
TGTGCCATCAGTAGGGGAGAAGGTACAGATACGCAGTATTTT
CAISRGEGTDTQYF
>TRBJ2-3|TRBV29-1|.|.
TGCAGTGCTCAGGAGCAGTATGAATCCACAGATACGCAGTATTTT
CSAQEQYESTDTQYF